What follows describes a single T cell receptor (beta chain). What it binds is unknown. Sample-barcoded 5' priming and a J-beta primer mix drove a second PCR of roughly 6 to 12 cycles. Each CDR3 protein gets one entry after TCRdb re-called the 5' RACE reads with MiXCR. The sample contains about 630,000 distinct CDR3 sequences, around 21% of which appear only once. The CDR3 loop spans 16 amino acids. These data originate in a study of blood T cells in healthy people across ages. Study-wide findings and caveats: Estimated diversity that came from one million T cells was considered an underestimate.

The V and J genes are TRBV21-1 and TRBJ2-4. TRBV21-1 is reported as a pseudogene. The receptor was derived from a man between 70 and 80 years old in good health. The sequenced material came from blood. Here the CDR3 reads CASSKEAGRAKNIQYF. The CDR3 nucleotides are TGTGCCAGCAGCAAAGAGGCAGGGCGAGCCAAAAACATTCAGTACTTC.